This TCR beta chain was identified in a study of blood T cell repertoires in COVID-19. The wider study: Acute-phase and convalescent COVID-19 samples originated in the United States, Italy and Spain. Sources were T cells, B-cell-depleted T cells, or PBMCs; the material itself was cDNA or gDNA.

V trimming: 3 bases; J trimming: 12 bases; junction bases outside the gene matches: 16. Per germline, CDR1 KGHSH and CDR2 LQKENI. The CDR3 loop spans 15 amino acids. Original analysis: Estimated nucleated cell counts came from reference gene primer amplification. The table came from immunoSEQ multiplex PCR; TCRdb's copy has only in-frame clones and leaves some out. The V and J calls and the clone size are those of that table, but D and trimming were determined from the DNA. The sample lists more than 120,000 clones, about nine tenths occurring once. This chain links TRBV18 with TRBJ2-7, with TRBD2 matching over 8 bases. The sequenced material came from peripheral blood. The sequence was obtained from a man between 50 and 59 years old who had recovered from COVID-19. This CDR3 is CASSPGTRERPSRYF. The CDR3 DNA reads TGTGCCAGCTCACCGGGGACTAGGGAAAGGCCGTCCCGGTACTTC.